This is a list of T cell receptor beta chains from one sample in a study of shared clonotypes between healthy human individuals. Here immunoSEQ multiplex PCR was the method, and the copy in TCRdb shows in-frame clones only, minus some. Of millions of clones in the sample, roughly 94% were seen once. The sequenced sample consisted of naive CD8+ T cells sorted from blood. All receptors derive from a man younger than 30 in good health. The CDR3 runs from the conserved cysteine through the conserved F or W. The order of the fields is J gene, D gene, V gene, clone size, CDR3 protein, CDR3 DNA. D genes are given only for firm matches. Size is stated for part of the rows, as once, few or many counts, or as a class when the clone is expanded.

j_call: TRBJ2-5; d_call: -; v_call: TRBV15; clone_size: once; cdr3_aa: CATSTGTVEETQYF; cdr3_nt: TGTGCCACCAGCACGGGGACGGTGGAGGAGACCCAGTACTTC
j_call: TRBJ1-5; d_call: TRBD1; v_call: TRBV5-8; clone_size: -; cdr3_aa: CASSLGQGVDQPQHF; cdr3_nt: TGTGCCAGCAGCTTGGGACAGGGGGTCGATCAGCCCCAGCATTTT
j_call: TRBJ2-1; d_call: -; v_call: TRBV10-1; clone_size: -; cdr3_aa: CASSELEPGGINEQFF; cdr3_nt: TGCGCCAGCAGTGAGTTGGAGCCTGGCGGTATCAATGAGCAGTTCTTC
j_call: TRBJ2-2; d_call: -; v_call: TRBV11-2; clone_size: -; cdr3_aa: CASATGTRNTGELFF; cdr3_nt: TGTGCCAGCGCAACGGGGACCCGCAACACCGGGGAGCTGTTTTTT
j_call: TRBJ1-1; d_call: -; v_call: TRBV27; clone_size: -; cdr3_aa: CASSLDYDLNTEAFF; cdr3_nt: TGTGCCAGCAGTTTGGACTACGATCTGAACACTGAAGCTTTCTTT
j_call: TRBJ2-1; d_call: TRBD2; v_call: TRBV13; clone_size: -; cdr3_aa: CASSLVTAGGHGEQFF; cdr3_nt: TGTGCCAGCAGCTTAGTTACAGCGGGAGGGCACGGTGAGCAGTTCTTC
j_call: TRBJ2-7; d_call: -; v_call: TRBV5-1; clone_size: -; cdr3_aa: CASSLVMGAAYEQYF; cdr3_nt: TGCGCCAGCAGCTTGGTGATGGGAGCTGCCTACGAGCAGTACTTC
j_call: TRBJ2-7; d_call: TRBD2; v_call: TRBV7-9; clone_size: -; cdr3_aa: CASSLVGGLAESYEQYF; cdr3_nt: TGTGCCAGCAGCTTAGTTGGGGGACTAGCGGAGTCCTACGAGCAGTACTTC
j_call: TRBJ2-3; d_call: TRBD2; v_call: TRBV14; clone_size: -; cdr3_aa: CASSQEGTSGTVSDTQYF; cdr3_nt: TGTGCCAGCAGCCAAGAAGGGACTAGCGGGACGGTGTCAGATACGCAGTATTTT
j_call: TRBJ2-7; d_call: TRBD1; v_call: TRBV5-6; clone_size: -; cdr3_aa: CASSFIPGGARYEQYF; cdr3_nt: TGTGCCAGCAGCTTTATCCCAGGGGGCGCCAGGTACGAGCAGTACTTC
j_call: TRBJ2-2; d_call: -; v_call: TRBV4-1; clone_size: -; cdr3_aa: CASSQDPTLENTGELFF; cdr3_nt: TGCGCCAGCAGCCAAGACCCCACGTTAGAGAACACCGGGGAGCTGTTTTTT
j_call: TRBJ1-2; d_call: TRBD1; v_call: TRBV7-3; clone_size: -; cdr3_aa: CASSLSGTGTILDGYTF; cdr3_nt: TGTGCCAGCAGCTTATCAGGGACAGGGACAATCCTGGACGGCTACACCTTC
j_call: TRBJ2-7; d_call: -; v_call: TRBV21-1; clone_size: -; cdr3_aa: CASSKRDVPGTEPSYEQYF; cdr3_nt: TGTGCCAGCAGCAAAAGAGACGTTCCCGGGACAGAGCCCTCCTACGAGCAGTACTTC
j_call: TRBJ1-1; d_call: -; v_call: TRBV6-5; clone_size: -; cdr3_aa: CASSVAALRAEAFF; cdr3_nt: TGTGCCAGCAGTGTGGCGGCCCTAAGGGCTGAAGCTTTCTTT
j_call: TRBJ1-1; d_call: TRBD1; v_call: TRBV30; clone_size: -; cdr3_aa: CAWRRTGSTEAFF; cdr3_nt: TGTGCCTGGAGAAGGACAGGGAGCACTGAAGCTTTCTTT
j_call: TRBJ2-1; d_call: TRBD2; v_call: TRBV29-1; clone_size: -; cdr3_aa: CSVRGLAGVYNEQFF; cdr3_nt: TGCAGCGTCCGAGGACTAGCGGGAGTTTACAATGAGCAGTTCTTC
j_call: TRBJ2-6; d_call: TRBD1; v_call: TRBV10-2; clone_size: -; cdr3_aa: CASSPIDRESSGANVLTF; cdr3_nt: TGCGCCAGCAGTCCCATTGACAGGGAGAGCTCTGGGGCCAACGTCCTGACTTTC
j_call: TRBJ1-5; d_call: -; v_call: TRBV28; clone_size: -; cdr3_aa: CASSLWGQAQHF; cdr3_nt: TGTGCCAGCAGTTTATGGGGGCAGGCCCAGCATTTT
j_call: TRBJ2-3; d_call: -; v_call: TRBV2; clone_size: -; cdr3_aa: CASRGGLTSTDTQYF; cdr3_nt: TGTGCCAGCAGGGGGGGGCTCACTAGCACAGATACGCAGTATTTT
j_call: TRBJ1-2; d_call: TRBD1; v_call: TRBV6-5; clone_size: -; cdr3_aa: CASRTGTDVTF; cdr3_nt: TGTGCCAGCAGAACCGGGACAGACGTCACCTTC
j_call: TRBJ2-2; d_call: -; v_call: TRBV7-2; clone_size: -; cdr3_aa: CASSLKVVITGELFF; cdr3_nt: TGTGCCAGCAGCCTAAAGGTCGTGATCACCGGGGAGCTGTTTTTT
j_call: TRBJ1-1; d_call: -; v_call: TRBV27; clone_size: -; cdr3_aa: CASSPTPNTEAFF; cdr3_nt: TGTGCCAGCAGTCCCACACCGAACACTGAAGCTTTCTTT
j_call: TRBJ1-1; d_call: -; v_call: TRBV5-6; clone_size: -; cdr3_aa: CASSQSPGGTEAFF; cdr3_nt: TGTGCCAGCAGCCAATCGCCTGGGGGCACTGAAGCTTTCTTT
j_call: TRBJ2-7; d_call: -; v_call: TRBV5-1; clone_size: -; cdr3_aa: CASTSEGRPPYEQYF; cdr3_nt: TGCGCCAGCACCTCGGAAGGCAGGCCTCCTTACGAGCAGTACTTC
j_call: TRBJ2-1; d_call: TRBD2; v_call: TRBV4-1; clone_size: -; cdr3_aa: CASSRSGGALNEQFF; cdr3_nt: TGCGCCAGCAGCCGTAGCGGGGGGGCTCTTAATGAGCAGTTCTTC
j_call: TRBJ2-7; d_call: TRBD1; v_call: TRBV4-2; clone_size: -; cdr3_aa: CASSPEGASYEQYF; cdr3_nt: TGTGCCAGCAGCCCAGAGGGGGCGTCCTACGAGCAGTACTTC